Sequencing of this T cell receptor beta chain was carried out in a study of cytomegalovirus exposure and HLA in healthy donors. Overall study: In a previous analysis, 100 million to 140 million unique TCR beta sequences were found from 170 million or so T cells. General study findings and limits: Among CMV-associated TCR beta chains, most appeared HLA-restricted in a later analysis.

There are 12 residues in the CDR3. Germline V gene data show CDR1 as GTSNPN and CDR2 as SVGIG (reference sequence). V dropped 0 bases and J dropped 7 bases, with 10 bases sitting between them. The PCR was carried out with 60 Vbeta primers and 13 Jbeta primers. Profiled with immunoSEQ multiplex PCR; TCRdb holds only in-frame clones, not every one. This sample has approximately 260,000 clones, with around nine tenths found just once. This clone showed up just once. Its antigen is still unknown. This chain joins TRBV30 and TRBJ2-7; a possible D gene is TRBD2 (6 bases). This TCR was sampled from a girl aged 2 to 10 in good health and CMV-seronegative. Material: PBMCs. CDR3 amino acids: CAWSVSGGEQYF. As DNA, the CDR3 is TGTGCCTGGAGTGTATCCGGGGGAGAGCAGTACTTC.